The rows below give T cell receptor beta chains drawn from one sample of a study of CD8 T cells in Susac syndrome. One entry per CDR3 protein, called by TCRdb with MiXCR from the immunoSEQ multiplex PCR reads. Here the sample spans fewer than 200,000 distinct CDR3 sequences, around 93% being singletons. Sequencing input: CD4+ T cells from PBMCs. These receptors were taken from a human donor in good health. The CDR3 runs from the conserved cysteine through the conserved F or W. Each record gives: clone size, J gene, D gene, V gene, CDR3 DNA, CDR3 protein. D genes are given only for firm matches. The listing skips clone size in some rows; elsewhere it reads once, few, many or a size class.

. TRBJ1-4 . TRBV28 TGTGCCAGCAGTTTACAGCACGCAACTAATGAAAAACTGTTTTTT CASSLQHATNEKLFF
. TRBJ1-2 . TRBV7-9 TGTGCCAGCAGCTTAGGGCACAGGGCCAATGGCTACACCTTC CASSLGHRANGYTF
. TRBJ2-5 TRBD2 TRBV20-1 TGCAGTGCAGAAACGCGGGGGGGCCAACAAGAGACCCAGTACTTC CSAETRGGQQETQYF
. TRBJ1-6 . TRBV7-2 TGTGCCAGCAGCTTAGAGCCAGTCCTGAGCTCCTATAATTCACCCCTCCACTTT CASSLEPVLSSYNSPLHF
. TRBJ2-7 . TRBV6-5 TGTGCCAGCAGTTACTCTCGGGATGGATCCTACGAGCAGTACTTC CASSYSRDGSYEQYF
. TRBJ2-7 . TRBV3-1 TGTGCCAGCAGCCCCCCAAGGAGCTCCTACGAGCAGTACTTC CASSPPRSSYEQYF
once TRBJ2-2 TRBD2 TRBV29-1 TGCAGCGTTGCCCTTCCCGCGGGGGTTAACACCGGGGAGCTGTTTTTT CSVALPAGVNTGELFF
once TRBJ2-7 TRBD1 TRBV5-4 TGTGCCAGCAGCAAGGGACAAGACAGGGGGCTGGGCGAGCAGTACTTC CASSKGQDRGLGEQYF
. TRBJ1-2 TRBD1 TRBV28 TGTGCCAGCGGAGATGACAGGGACAGCTACACCTTC CASGDDRDSYTF
. TRBJ2-3 . TRBV14 TGTGCCAGCAGCCAGGTCAAAAATACGCAGTATTTT CASSQVKNTQYF
. TRBJ2-1 . TRBV20-1 TGCAGTGCAGAGAAGGTCGGAGGCAATGAGCAGTTCTTC CSAEKVGGNEQFF
. TRBJ2-6 . TRBV28 TGTGCCAGCAGTTTTCGGGGGTCTGGGGCCAACGTCCTGACTTTC CASSFRGSGANVLTF
. TRBJ1-2 TRBD1 TRBV27 TGTGCCAGCAGTTGGGACAGGGGGCGCGATGGCTACACCTTC CASSWDRGRDGYTF
. TRBJ1-6 TRBD1 TRBV7-2 TGTGCCAGCAGGAATCAGGGGGTCGACCCTCCCCACTTT CASRNQGVDPPHF
. TRBJ2-5 . TRBV4-2 TGTGCCAGCAGCCTCGGACAGTTCATACAAGAGACCCAGTACTTC CASSLGQFIQETQYF
. TRBJ2-7 . TRBV20-1 TGCAGCGCAGGGCGGTACGAGCAGTACTTC CSAGRYEQYF
. TRBJ1-3 . TRBV6-5 TGTGCCAGCAGTTACTCTTGGTCTCCCACTGGAGGCTCTGGAAACACCATATATTTT CASSYSWSPTGGSGNTIYF
. TRBJ1-2 . TRBV20-1 TGCAGTGCTAGACGCCCGGGGGAGCTGCAGTACTATGGCTACACCTTC CSARRPGELQYYGYTF
. TRBJ2-1 . TRBV29-1 TGCAGCGTCAGCCTTACTAGAAACAATGAGCAGTTCTTC CSVSLTRNNEQFF
. TRBJ2-7 . TRBV11-1 TGTGCCAGCAGCAGAGGACAACCGCCCTACGAGCAGTACTTC CASSRGQPPYEQYF
. TRBJ1-2 . TRBV12-3/TRBV12-4 TGTGCCAGCAATCCCCCCAATGTGTATGGCTACACCTTC CASNPPNVYGYTF
. TRBJ2-5 . TRBV4-1 TGCGCCAGCAGCCACCGCAGACAAGAGACCCAGTACTTC CASSHRRQETQYF
. TRBJ2-7 . TRBV10-3 TGTGCCACCGATCCGGGACCCCGCTCCTACGAGCAGTACTTC CATDPGPRSYEQYF
. TRBJ2-5 . TRBV4-2 TGTGCCAGCAGCCGCTTCTTCGATCAAGAGACCCAGTACTTC CASSRFFDQETQYF
. TRBJ1-5 . TRBV7-2 TGTGCCAGCACCCACCGGGGGCAGCCCCAGCATTTT CASTHRGQPQHF
. TRBJ2-2 . TRBV5-1 TGCGCCAGCAGCTTGATGGGGGACACCGGGGAGCTGTTTTTT CASSLMGDTGELFF
. TRBJ2-1 TRBD2 TRBV4-2 TGTGCCAGCAGCCAAGATAAAGGGTGGCGGGGGGGTAGCTACAATGAGCAGTTCTTC CASSQDKGWRGGSYNEQFF
. TRBJ1-2 TRBD1 TRBV7-2 TGTGCCAGCAGCTACCCGGACAGGGGCTTCTATGGCTACACCTTC CASSYPDRGFYGYTF
. TRBJ2-1 . TRBV6-6 TGTGCCAGCAGTTCGAGCTCCTACAATGAGCAGTTCTTC CASSSSSYNEQFF
. TRBJ1-1 TRBD1 TRBV6-5 TGTGCCAGCAGCACGACAGGGACCCCTGAAGCTTTCTTT CASSTTGTPEAFF
. TRBJ2-6 . TRBV30 TGTGCCCAACTAGTTGGGGCGGCCGGGTCTGGGGCCAACGTCCTGACTTTC CAQLVGAAGSGANVLTF
. TRBJ1-6 . TRBV4-3 TGCGCCAGCAGCCGCACCGGGGGCTTTAATTCACCCCTCCACTTT CASSRTGGFNSPLHF
. TRBJ1-6 . TRBV28 TGTGCCAGCAGTCAACCCGACAAGACCCTCCACTTT CASSQPDKTLHF
. TRBJ2-3 . TRBV5-1 TGCGCCAGCAGCGCCGGACAGATTGCAGATACGCAGTATTTT CASSAGQIADTQYF
. TRBJ1-2 . TRBV12-3/TRBV12-4 TGTGCCACATCGACAGGACAAAAAAACTATGGCTACACCTTC CATSTGQKNYGYTF
. TRBJ2-7 . TRBV28 TGTGCCAGCAGCCGGGGGTCGGAGCAGTACTTC CASSRGSEQYF
. TRBJ1-1 . TRBV28 TGTGCCAGCAGTTTCCTTGGAGAAATGAACACTGAAGCTTTCTTT CASSFLGEMNTEAFF
once TRBJ1-1 . TRBV28 TGTGCCAGCAGTTTCTTACAGGGCTCTGAAGCTTTCTTT CASSFLQGSEAFF
. TRBJ2-2 . TRBV7-9 TGTGCCAGCAGCTTAGATTGGGCCGGGGAGCTGTTTTTT CASSLDWAGELFF
. TRBJ2-2 TRBD1 TRBV4-2 TGTGCCAGCAGCCGGGACAGGGGCGATAACACCGGGGAGCTGTTTTTT CASSRDRGDNTGELFF
few TRBJ1-2 . TRBV4-1 TGCGCCAGCAGCCAAGATAAGCAGGCGCCTAACTATGGCTACACCTTC CASSQDKQAPNYGYTF
. TRBJ1-1 . TRBV5-1 TGCGCCAGCAGCTTCAGTCTTCTGGGGAACACTGAAGCTTTCTTT CASSFSLLGNTEAFF